This TCR beta chain was sequenced in a study of early T cells in non-severe SARS-CoV-2 infection. Study-wide background: Bulk RNA isolated from unsorted whole blood underwent sequencing; chains were not paired.

The TCR library protocol was used to attach unique molecular identifiers. These identifiers were attached to individual cDNA molecules. TCRdb ran MiXCR on the 5' RACE reads and lists one entry per CDR3 protein. The sample holds 35,000 to 50,000 distinct CDR3 sequences; around 6.1% are singletons and the top ten take 9.5% to 15%. Germline values: CDR1 LNHNV, CDR2 YYDKDF (reference sequence). Unmatched junction bases numbered 3, after V lost 3 bases and J lost 1 base. CDR3 size: 15 residues. V gene TRBV15 combines with J gene TRBJ2-3, with 8 bases matching TRBD2. What was sequenced was whole blood. This TCR came from an adult who was a healthcare worker with PCR-confirmed SARS-CoV-2 infection or an uninfected control (not recorded which). The CDR3 coding sequence is TGTGCCACCAGCAGCTTTAGCGGGGGCACAGATACGCAGTATTTT. Translation gives CATSSFSGGTDTQYF.